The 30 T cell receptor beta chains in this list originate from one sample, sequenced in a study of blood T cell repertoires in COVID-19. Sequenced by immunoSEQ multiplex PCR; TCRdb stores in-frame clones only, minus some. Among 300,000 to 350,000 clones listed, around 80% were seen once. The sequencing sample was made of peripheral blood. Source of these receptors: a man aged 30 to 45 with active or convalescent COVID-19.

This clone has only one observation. The CDR3 nucleotides read TGTGCCAGCAGCGACAAGAACTCTGAAAAACTGTTTTTT. Translated, it gives CASSDKNSEKLFF. The chain uses TRBV5-5 and TRBJ1-4; D ambiguous. CDR3 length: 13 amino acids. Trimming stripped 4 bases from V and 7 bases from J, with 11 bases between. Germline values: CDR1 SGHKS, CDR2 YYEKEE (reference sequence).

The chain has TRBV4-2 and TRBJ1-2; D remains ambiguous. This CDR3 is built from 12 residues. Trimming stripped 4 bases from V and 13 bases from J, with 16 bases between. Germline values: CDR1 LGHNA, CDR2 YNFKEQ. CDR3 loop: CASSLTGERCTF. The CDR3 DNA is TGTGCCAGCAGCCTGACGGGTGAGAGGTGCACCTTC.

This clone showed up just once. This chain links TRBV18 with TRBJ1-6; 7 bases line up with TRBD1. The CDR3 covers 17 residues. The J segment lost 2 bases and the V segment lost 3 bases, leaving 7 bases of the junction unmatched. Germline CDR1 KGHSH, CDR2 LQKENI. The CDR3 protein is CASSPRTGGAYNSPLHF. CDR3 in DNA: TGTGCCAGCTCACCCCGGACAGGAGGAGCCTATAATTCACCCCTCCACTTT.

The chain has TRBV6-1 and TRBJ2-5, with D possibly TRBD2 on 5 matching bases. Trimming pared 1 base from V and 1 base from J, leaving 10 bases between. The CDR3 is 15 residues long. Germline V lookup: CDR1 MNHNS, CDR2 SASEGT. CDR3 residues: CASSEEKRVQETQYF. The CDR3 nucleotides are TGTGCCAGCAGTGAAGAAAAGAGGGTCCAAGAGACCCAGTACTTC.

CDR3: CASIQSAGFYNEQFF. The CDR3 coding sequence is TGTGCCAGTATCCAATCAGCGGGATTTTACAATGAGCAGTTCTTC. This chain joins TRBV19 and TRBJ2-1; 7 bases fit TRBD2. The germline V gene encodes CDR1 LNHDA and CDR2 SQIVND (reference sequence). Trimming cost V 7 bases and J 4 bases; bases outside gene matches: 10. The CDR3 consists of 15 residues.

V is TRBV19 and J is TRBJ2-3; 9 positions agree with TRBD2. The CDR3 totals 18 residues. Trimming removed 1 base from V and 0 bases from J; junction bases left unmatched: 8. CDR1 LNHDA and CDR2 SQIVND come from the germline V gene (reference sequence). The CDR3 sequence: CASSIATLTSGSTDTQYF. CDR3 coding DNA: TGTGCCAGTAGTATAGCGACCCTGACTAGCGGAAGCACAGATACGCAGTATTTT.

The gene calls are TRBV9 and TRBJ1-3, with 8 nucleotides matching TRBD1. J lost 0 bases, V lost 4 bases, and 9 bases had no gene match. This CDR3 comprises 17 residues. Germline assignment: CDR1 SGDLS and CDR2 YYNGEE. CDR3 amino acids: CASSPRQGLGSGNTIYF. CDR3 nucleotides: TGTGCCAGCAGCCCACGACAGGGGTTAGGCTCTGGAAACACCATATATTTT.

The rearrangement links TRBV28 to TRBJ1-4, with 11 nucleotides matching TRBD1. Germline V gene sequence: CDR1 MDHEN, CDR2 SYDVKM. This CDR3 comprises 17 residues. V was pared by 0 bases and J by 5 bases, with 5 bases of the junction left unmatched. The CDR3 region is CASSLWDRGRINEKLFF. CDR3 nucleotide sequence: TGTGCCAGCAGTTTATGGGACAGGGGGCGCATAAATGAAAAACTGTTTTTT.

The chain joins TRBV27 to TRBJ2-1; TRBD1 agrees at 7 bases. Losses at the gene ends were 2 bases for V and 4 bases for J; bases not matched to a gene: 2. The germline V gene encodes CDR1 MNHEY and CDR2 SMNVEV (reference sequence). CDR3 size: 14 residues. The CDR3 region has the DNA TGTGCCAGCAGTTTAGGACAGGTTTACAATGAGCAGTTCTTC. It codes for CASSLGQVYNEQFF.

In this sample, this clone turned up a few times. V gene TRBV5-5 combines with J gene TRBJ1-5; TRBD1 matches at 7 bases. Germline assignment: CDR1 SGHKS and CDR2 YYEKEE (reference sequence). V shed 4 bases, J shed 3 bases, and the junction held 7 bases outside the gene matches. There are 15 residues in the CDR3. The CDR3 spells CASSLRDRSNQPQHF. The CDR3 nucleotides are TGTGCCAGCAGCCTACGGGACAGATCCAATCAGCCCCAGCATTTT. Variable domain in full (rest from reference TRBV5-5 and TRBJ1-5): DAGVTQSPTHLIKTRGQQVTLRCSPISGHKSVSWYQQVLGQGPQFIFQYYEKEERGRGNFPDRFSARQFPNYSSELNVNALLLGDSALYLCASSLRDRSNQPQHFGDGTRLSIL.

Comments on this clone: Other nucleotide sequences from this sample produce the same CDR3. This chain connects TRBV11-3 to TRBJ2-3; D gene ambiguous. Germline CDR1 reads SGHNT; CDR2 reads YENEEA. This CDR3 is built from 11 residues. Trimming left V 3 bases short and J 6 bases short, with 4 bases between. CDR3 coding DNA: TGTGCCAGCAGCTTGAGGGATACGCAGTATTTT. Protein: CASSLRDTQYF.

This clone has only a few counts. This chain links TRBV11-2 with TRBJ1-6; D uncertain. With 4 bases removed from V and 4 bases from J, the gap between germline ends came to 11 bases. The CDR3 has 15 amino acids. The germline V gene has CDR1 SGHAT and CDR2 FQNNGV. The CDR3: CASSSTGKYNSPLHF. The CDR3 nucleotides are TGTGCCAGCAGCTCGACCGGGAAATATAATTCACCCCTCCACTTT.

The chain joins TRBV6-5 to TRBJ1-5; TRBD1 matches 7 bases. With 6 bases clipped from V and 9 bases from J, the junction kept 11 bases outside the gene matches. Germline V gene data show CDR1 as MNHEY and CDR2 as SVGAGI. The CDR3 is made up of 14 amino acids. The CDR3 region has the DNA TGTGCCAGCAGGAAAAGTCCGGGACAGCCGCCCCAGCATTTT. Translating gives CASRKSPGQPPQHF.

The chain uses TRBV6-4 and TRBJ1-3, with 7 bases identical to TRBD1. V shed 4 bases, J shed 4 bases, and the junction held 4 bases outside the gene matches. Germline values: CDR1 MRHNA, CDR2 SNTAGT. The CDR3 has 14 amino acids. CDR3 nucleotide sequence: TGTGCCAGCAGTGGGGGACAGCGAGGAAACACCATATATTTT. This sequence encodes CASSGGQRGNTIYF.

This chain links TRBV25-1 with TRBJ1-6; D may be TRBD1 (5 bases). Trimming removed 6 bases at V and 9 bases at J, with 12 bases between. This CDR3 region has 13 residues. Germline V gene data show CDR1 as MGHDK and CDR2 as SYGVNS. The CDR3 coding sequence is TGTGCCAGCAGAGGGGCAACGGGTTCACCCCTCCACTTT. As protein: CASRGATGSPLHF.

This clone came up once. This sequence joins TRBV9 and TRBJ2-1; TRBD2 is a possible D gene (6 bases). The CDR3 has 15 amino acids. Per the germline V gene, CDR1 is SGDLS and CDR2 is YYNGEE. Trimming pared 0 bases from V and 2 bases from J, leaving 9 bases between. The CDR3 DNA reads TGTGCCAGCAGCGTAGTTCCGGGAGCCTACAATGAGCAGTTCTTC. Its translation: CASSVVPGAYNEQFF.

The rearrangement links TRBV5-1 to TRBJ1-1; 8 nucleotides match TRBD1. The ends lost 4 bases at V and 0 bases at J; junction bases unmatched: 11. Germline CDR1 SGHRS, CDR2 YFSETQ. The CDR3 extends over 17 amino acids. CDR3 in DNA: TGCGCCAGCAGCCCGGTGGGACAGGCTTCCCTGAACACTGAAGCTTTCTTT. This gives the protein CASSPVGQASLNTEAFF.

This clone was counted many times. The CDR3 coding sequence is TGTGCCAGCTCACCAAGAGGACAGTCCACCGATGGCTACACCTTC. Its protein is CASSPRGQSTDGYTF. The chain is built from TRBV18 and TRBJ1-2, with D possibly TRBD1 on 6 matching bases. V was shortened by 2 bases and J by 6 bases, with 16 bases between the two germline ends. The CDR3 has 15 amino acids. Germline CDR1 reads KGHSH; CDR2 reads LQKENI.

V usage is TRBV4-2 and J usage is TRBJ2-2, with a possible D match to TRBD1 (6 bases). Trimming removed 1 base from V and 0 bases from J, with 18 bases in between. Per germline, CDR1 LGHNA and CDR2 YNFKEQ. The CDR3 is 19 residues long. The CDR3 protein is CASSQGAGQFLANTGELFF. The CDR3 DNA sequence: TGTGCCAGCAGCCAAGGGGCAGGACAGTTTCTCGCGAACACCGGGGAGCTGTTTTTT.

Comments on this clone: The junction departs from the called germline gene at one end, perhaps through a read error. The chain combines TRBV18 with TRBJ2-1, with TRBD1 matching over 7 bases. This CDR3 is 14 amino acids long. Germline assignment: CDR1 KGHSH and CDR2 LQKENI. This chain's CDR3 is CACSPDRSDNEQLF. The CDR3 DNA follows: TGTGCCTGCTCACCGGACAGGTCGGACAATGAGCAGCTCTTC. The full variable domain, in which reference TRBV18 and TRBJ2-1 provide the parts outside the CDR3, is NAGVMQNPRHLVRRRGQEARLRCSPMKGHSHVYWYRQLPEEGLKFMVYLQKENIIDESGMPKERFSAEFPKEGPSILRIQQVVRGDSAAYFCACSPDRSDNEQLFGPGTRLTVL.

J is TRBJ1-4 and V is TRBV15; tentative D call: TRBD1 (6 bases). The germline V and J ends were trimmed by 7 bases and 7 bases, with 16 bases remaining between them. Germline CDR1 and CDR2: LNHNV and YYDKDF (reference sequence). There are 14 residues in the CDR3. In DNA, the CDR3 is TGTGCCACCACGCCAGGGGTGGGAAGTGAAAAACTGTTTTTT. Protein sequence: CATTPGVGSEKLFF.

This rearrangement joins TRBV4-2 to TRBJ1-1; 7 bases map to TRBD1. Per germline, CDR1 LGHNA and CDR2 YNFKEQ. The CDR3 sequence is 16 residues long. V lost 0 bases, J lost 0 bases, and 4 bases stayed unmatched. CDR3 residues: CASSQDRQGLNTEAFF. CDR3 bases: TGTGCCAGCAGCCAAGATCGACAGGGACTGAACACTGAAGCTTTCTTT.

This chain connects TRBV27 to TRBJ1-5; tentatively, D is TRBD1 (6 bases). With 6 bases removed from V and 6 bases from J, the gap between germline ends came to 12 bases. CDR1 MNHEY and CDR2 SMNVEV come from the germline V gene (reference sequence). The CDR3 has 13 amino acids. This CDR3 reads CASSYRERQPQHF. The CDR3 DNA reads TGTGCCAGCAGCTACAGGGAGCGTCAGCCCCAGCATTTT.

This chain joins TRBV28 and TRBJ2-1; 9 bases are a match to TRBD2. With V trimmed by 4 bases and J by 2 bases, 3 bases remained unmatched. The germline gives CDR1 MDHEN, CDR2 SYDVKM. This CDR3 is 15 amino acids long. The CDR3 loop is CASSYQRGAYNEQFF. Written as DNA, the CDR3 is TGTGCCAGCAGTTACCAGCGGGGGGCCTACAATGAGCAGTTCTTC. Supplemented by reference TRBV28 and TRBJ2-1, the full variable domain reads DVKVTQSSRYLVKRTGEKVFLECVQDMDHENMFWYRQDPGLGLRLIYFSYDVKMKEKGDIPEGYSVSREKKERFSLILESASTNQTSMYLCASSYQRGAYNEQFFGPGTRLTVL.

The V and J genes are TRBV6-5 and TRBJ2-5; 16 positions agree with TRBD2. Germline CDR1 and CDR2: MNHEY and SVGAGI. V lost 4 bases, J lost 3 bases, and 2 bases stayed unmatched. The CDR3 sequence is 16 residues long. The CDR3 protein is CASSSGTSGREETQYF. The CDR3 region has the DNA TGTGCCAGCAGTTCCGGGACTAGCGGGAGGGAAGAGACCCAGTACTTC.

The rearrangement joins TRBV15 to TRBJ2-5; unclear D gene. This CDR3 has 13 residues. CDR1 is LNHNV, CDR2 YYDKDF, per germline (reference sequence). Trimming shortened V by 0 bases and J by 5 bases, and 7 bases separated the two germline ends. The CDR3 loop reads CATSRELVETQYF. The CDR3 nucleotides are TGTGCCACCAGCAGAGAACTCGTGGAGACCCAGTACTTC.

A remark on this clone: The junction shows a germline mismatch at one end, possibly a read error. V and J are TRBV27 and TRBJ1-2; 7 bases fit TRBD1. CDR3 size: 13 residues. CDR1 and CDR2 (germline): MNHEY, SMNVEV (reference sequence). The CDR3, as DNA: TGTGCCAGCAGTTTCGGTTTTAGGGACAGCTCCATCTTC. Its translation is CASSFGFRDSSIF.

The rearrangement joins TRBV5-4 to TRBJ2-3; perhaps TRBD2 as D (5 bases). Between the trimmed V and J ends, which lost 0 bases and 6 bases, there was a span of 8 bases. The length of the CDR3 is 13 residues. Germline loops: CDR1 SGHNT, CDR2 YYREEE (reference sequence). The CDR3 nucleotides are TGTGCCAGCAGCTTGGCGGGGTCTGATACGCAGTATTTT. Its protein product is CASSLAGSDTQYF.

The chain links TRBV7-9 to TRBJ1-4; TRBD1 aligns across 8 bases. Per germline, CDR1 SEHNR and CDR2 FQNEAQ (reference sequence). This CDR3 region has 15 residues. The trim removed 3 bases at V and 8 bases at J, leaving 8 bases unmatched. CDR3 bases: TGTGCCAGCAGCTTCAATCCAGGGGGCAACGAAAAACTGTTTTTT. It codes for CASSFNPGGNEKLFF.

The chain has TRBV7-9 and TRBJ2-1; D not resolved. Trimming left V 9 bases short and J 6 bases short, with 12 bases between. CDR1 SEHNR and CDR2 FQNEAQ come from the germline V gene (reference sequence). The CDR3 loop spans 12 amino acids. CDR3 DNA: TGTGCCAGAGCGCCTCTCGCCAATGAGCAGTTCTTC. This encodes CARAPLANEQFF. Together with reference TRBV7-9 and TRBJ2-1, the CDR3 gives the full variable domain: DTGVSQNPRHKITKRGQNVTFRCDPISEHNRLYWYRQTLGQGPEFLTYFQNEAQLEKSRLLSDRFSAERPKGSFSTLEIQRTEQGDSAMYLCARAPLANEQFFGPGTRLTVL.